This entry lists 13 T cell receptor beta chains sequenced from one sample in a study of blood T cell repertoires in COVID-19. Profiled with immunoSEQ multiplex PCR; TCRdb holds only in-frame clones, not every one. There are about 300,000 clones in the sample; 80% to 90% occur only once, and more than 2% lies in the top ten. The material sequenced was PBMCs or T cells enriched from blood (not recorded which). The receptor set was obtained from a man aged 25 to 40 who had recovered from COVID-19.

V is TRBV19 and J is TRBJ1-4; TRBD1 matches at 7 bases. The length of the CDR3 is 14 residues. Per the germline V gene, CDR1 is LNHDA and CDR2 is SQIVND (reference sequence). The junction had 2 bases not matched to a gene; V was cut back by 5 bases and J by 2 bases. In nucleotides, the CDR3 is TGTGCCAGTAGTCAGACAGGGACTAATGAAAAACTGTTTTTT. Encoded protein: CASSQTGTNEKLFF. Drawing the rest from reference TRBV19 and TRBJ1-4, the complete variable domain is DGGITQSPKYLFRKEGQNVTLSCEQNLNHDAMYWYRQDPGQGLRLIYYSQIVNDFQKGDIAEGYSVSREKKESFPLTVTSAQKNPTAFYLCASSQTGTNEKLFFGSGTQLSVL.

The genes are TRBV11-2 and TRBJ1-6, with D possibly TRBD1 on 5 matching bases. The CDR3 contains 15 residues. CDR1 is SGHAT, CDR2 FQNNGV, per germline. Trimming shortened V by 1 base and J by 6 bases, and 10 bases separated the two germline ends. The chain's CDR3 is CASSLGQGGNSPLHF. The CDR3 coding sequence is TGTGCCAGCAGCTTAGGGCAGGGCGGTAATTCACCCCTCCACTTT.

V gene TRBV4-1 combines with J gene TRBJ1-5; 8 nucleotides agree with TRBD1. V was pared by 0 bases and J by 13 bases, with 8 bases of the junction left unmatched. Germline V CDR1 and CDR2: MGHRA, YSYEKL. The CDR3 totals 14 residues. The CDR3 spells CASSQDRSGTGQHF. The CDR3 nucleotides read TGCGCCAGCAGCCAAGATAGGTCAGGGACAGGACAGCATTTT.

The chain is built from TRBV20-1 and TRBJ1-1; the D gene is possibly TRBD1 (5 bases). Germline V lookup: CDR1 DFQATT, CDR2 SNEGSKA (reference sequence). V was pared by 3 bases and J by 5 bases, with 10 bases between. The CDR3 runs 12 residues. The CDR3 DNA reads as TGCAGTGCTAGTTATAGGGGAACTGAAGCTTTCTTT. Translating it yields CSASYRGTEAFF.

The chain is built from TRBV7-9 and TRBJ2-1, with D possibly being TRBD1 (5 bases). The germline V gene has CDR1 SEHNR and CDR2 FQNEAQ (reference sequence). This CDR3 comprises 15 residues. Trimming took off 0 bases at V and 10 bases at J, with 16 bases between the two ends. The CDR3 loop reads CASSLAGPVRNEQFF. In nucleotides, the CDR3 is TGTGCCAGCAGCTTAGCGGGGCCTGTCAGGAACGAGCAGTTCTTC.

This rearrangement joins TRBV27 to TRBJ2-2, with D uncertain. The CDR3 is 14 amino acids. CDR1 and CDR2 from the germline V gene are MNHEY and SMNVEV (reference sequence). The V end was cut by 3 bases, the J end by 1 base, with 6 bases between. The chain's CDR3 is CASSFSWNTGELFF. Written as DNA, the CDR3 is TGTGCCAGCAGTTTTAGTTGGAACACCGGGGAGCTGTTTTTT.

The CDR3 spells CASSRDNEQFF. CDR3 nucleotide sequence: TGTGCCAGCAGCCGGGACAATGAGCAGTTCTTC. The chain is built from TRBV7-3 and TRBJ2-1; no clear D gene. V dropped 5 bases and J dropped 5 bases, with 4 bases sitting between them. The V gene's germline CDR1 is SGHTA and CDR2 FQGTGA. The CDR3 length is 11 residues.

The chain uses TRBV19 and TRBJ1-2, with 10 nucleotides matching TRBD1. This CDR3 contains 16 residues. The V gene end was trimmed by 5 bases and the J gene end by 2 bases; junction bases not matched to a gene: 8. Per germline, CDR1 LNHDA and CDR2 SQIVND (reference sequence). Here the CDR3 DNA reads TGTGCCAGTAGTGCGGCCGGGACAGGGGCCAACTATGGCTACACCTTC. Translating it yields CASSAAGTGANYGYTF.

As DNA, the CDR3 is TGTGCCAGCAGCTTTAGAGTAAACACTGAAGCTTTCTTT. This encodes CASSFRVNTEAFF. V gene TRBV7-2 combines with J gene TRBJ1-1; D is unclear. In germline, CDR1 is SGHTA, CDR2 FQGNSA. CDR3 length: 13 residues. Trimming took 3 bases from V and 2 from J, leaving 7 bases between them.

This clone was observed once. V usage is TRBV2 and J usage is TRBJ1-2, with 8 positions matching TRBD1. V shed 7 bases and J 6 bases; nucleotides not matched to a gene: 7. The CDR3 loop spans 13 amino acids. Germline V gives CDR1 SNHLY, CDR2 FYNNEI. The CDR3 region is CASKDREPDGYTF. CDR3 bases: TGTGCCAGCAAGGACAGGGAGCCAGATGGCTACACCTTC.

The V and J genes are TRBV30 and TRBJ2-7; TRBD2 might be the D (6 bases). This CDR3 has 14 residues. Germline CDR1 is GTSNPN and CDR2 is SVGIG (reference sequence). Between the trimmed V and J ends, which lost 1 base and 5 bases, there was a span of 15 bases. In nucleotides, the CDR3 is TGTGCCTGGAGTGAGGCGGGACCCGTGGACGAGCAGTACTTC. Encoded protein: CAWSEAGPVDEQYF.

The chain couples TRBV7-3 to TRBJ2-7, with D unresolved. With 2 bases removed from V and 5 bases from J, the gap between germline ends came to 10 bases. There are 13 residues in the CDR3. Germline CDR1 and CDR2: SGHTA and FQGTGA. The CDR3 nucleotides read TGTGCCAGCAGCTTACTTGGGCAGGACGAGCAGTACTTC. Amino acids: CASSLLGQDEQYF.

This chain links TRBV5-6 with TRBJ2-1, with TRBD1 matching 9 bases. J was trimmed by 4 bases and V by 0 bases; bases with no gene match: 5. The CDR3 has 16 amino acids. The V gene's germline CDR1 is SGHDT and CDR2 YYEEEE. CDR3 amino acids: CASSLVGQGLYNEQFF. Written as DNA, the CDR3 is TGTGCCAGCAGCTTGGTGGGACAGGGATTATACAATGAGCAGTTCTTC.